This entry features one T cell receptor beta chain sequence. The CDR3 runs 17 residues. Germline V CDR1 and CDR2: MNHEY, SMNVEV (reference sequence). J was trimmed by 2 bases and V by 4 bases; bases with no gene match: 10. This specimen comes from a study of beta chain features in type 1 diabetes. The investigators reverse transcribed all of the isolated RNA, so they sequenced expressed TCRB transcripts. Generated by immunoSEQ multiplex PCR, the TCRdb table keeps only in-frame clones and is missing some. The table records 620,000 or so clones, 15% to 18% of them present only once. The TCR was taken from a man aged 18 to 30 in good health. Sequenced sample: naive CD4+ T cells from blood. The J gene is TRBJ1-2, the V gene TRBV27; TRBD1 aligns across 10 bases. The CDR3 spells CASSSILWTGGNYGYTF. CDR3 nucleotide sequence: TGTGCCAGCAGTTCCATCCTCTGGACAGGGGGAAACTATGGCTACACCTTC.